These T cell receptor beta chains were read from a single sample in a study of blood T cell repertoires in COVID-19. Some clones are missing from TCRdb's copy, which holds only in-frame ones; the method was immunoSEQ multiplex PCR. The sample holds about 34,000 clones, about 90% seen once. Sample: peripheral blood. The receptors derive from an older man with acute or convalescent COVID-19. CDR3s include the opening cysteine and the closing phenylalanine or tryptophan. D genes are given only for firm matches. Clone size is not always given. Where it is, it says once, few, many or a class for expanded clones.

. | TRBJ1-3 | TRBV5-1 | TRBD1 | TGCGCCAGCAGCTTTGGACAGGCCTCTGGAAACACCATATATTTT | CASSFGQASGNTIYF
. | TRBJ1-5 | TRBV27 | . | TGTGCCAGCAGTTTATCGATTTCGGGGGGCAATCAGCCCCAGCATTTT | CASSLSISGGNQPQHF
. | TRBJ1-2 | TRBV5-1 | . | TGCGCCAGCAGCTTGGACAGGCCGGTCTATGGCTACACCTTC | CASSLDRPVYGYTF
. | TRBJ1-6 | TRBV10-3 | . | TGTGCCACCTCGGAGGCCCGGTCGGGTAATTCACCCCTCCACTTT | CATSEARSGNSPLHF
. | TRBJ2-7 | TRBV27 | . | TGTGCCAGCAGTCCCGGGAGGGGGCTAAGGTTCCACGAGCAGTACTTC | CASSPGRGLRFHEQYF
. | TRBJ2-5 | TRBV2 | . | TGTGCCAGCAGTGGCAGACAGTACCAAGAGACCCAGTACTTC | CASSGRQYQETQYF
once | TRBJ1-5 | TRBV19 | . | TGTGCCAGTAGGGAGGCGGGCAATCAGCCCCAGCATTTT | CASREAGNQPQHF
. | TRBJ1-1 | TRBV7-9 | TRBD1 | TGTGCCAGCAGCGCCCAGACAGGGGGTACGACTGAAGCTTTCTTT | CASSAQTGGTTEAFF
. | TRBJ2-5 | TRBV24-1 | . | TGTGCCACCAGTGACCCCCGGGGTTGGGAGACCCAGTACTTC | CATSDPRGWETQYF
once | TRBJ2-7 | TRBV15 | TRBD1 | TGTGCCACCAGCAGAGGGGGACAGGGCGGCGAGCAGTACTTC | CATSRGGQGGEQYF
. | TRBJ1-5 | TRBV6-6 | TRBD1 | TGTGCCAGCAGGTCGGGACAGATCCAGCCCCAGCATTTT | CASRSGQIQPQHF
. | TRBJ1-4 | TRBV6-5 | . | TGTGCCAGCAGTCGGGGGATAGGAGAAAAACTGTTTTTT | CASSRGIGEKLFF
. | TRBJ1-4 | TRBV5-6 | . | TGTGCCAGCAGCTTGGGTTCTGGCAGGGGACGAGAAAAACTGTTTTTT | CASSLGSGRGREKLFF
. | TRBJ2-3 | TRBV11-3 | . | TGTGCCAGCAGTAGCGCTTCGGCGCTGGATACGCAGTATTTT | CASSSASALDTQYF
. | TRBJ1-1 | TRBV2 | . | TGTGCCAGCCTTCAGGAAAAGATGTCCGCTGAAGCTTTCTTT | CASLQEKMSAEAFF
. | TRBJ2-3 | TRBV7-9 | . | TGTGCCAGCAGCTCCAAGCGCACAGATACGCAGTATTTT | CASSSKRTDTQYF
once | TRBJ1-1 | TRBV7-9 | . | TGTGCCAGCAGCTTAAGTCACAGTGACACTGAAGCTTTCTTT | CASSLSHSDTEAFF
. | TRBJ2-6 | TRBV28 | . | TGTGCCAGCAGTTTTCATGGCAACCCTGGGGCCAACGTCCTGACTTTC | CASSFHGNPGANVLTF
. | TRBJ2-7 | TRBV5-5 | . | TGTGCCAGCAGCCCAAGGCCGGGGGACTACGAGCAGTACTTC | CASSPRPGDYEQYF
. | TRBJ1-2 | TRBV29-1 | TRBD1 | TGCAGCGTTTCAGGGACAGCCGCTAACTATGGCTACACCTTC | CSVSGTAANYGYTF
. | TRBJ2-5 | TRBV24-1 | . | TGTGCCACCAGTGATTCCACCATGGCGGGAGAGACCCAGTACTTC | CATSDSTMAGETQYF
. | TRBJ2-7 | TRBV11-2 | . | TGTGCCAGCAGTCGAATTCCAGGGTTCTACGAGCAGTACTTC | CASSRIPGFYEQYF
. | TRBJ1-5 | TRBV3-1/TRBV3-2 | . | TGTGCCAGCAGCCAAGCCGTCCAGCGGCCGCCCCAGCATTTT | CASSQAVQRPPQHF
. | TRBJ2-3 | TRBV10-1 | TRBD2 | TGCGCCAGCAGTGAGGGCGGGGGGGCCGCAGATACGCAGTATTTT | CASSEGGGAADTQYF
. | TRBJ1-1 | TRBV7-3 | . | TGTGCCAGCAGCTTACAAGCTGCGGTGAACACTGAAGCTTTCTTT | CASSLQAAVNTEAFF